This note documents a single T cell receptor (beta chain) sequence. A few counts support this clonotype. What antigen it recognizes has not been identified. No much larger clone exists at a distance of one base, and base qualities are not known. V loses 0 bases, J loses 0 bases, and the germline ends lie 14 bases apart. CDR1 and CDR2, per the germline V gene (reference sequence), are DFQATT and SNEGSKA. The CDR3 starts with the cysteine, ends with the phenylalanine, and has 17 residues. Of all the DNA, just the CDR3 is kept, 51 bases in frame from base 1. TCRdb records Illumina HiSeq 2500 as the sequencer. Quantitative 5'-RACE with molecular barcodes was used to prepare TCR beta libraries. In the original analysis: A new computational method based on a probabilistic model of VDJ rearrangement was used to identify disease-linked TCR variants. TCRdb reanalyzed the raw reads on its own, using fastp at Q25 for trimming and MiXCR for clone calling, and kept in-frame beta chains. Every distinct CDR3 protein forms one entry, paired with its most common genes and DNA. Clone size and V and J calls follow TCRdb, not the original study. In all, the sample holds 250,000 to 350,000 distinct CDR3 sequences, and around 19% of those were seen once. The biggest ten clones account for 7.8% of the sample.

The data were obtained in a study of CD8 T cells in ankylosing spondylitis (dated by TCRdb to about 2017). In the study overall: T cell receptor beta repertoires were profiled in healthy donors and ankylosing spondylitis patients so that disease-linked TCR variants could be found. The full study cohort was made up of 25 ankylosing spondylitis patients and about a hundred healthy donors. Peripheral blood samples were taken, and synovial fluid was additionally collected from ankylosing spondylitis patients.

What the study reported, not specific to this receptor: Blood from ankylosing spondylitis patients appeared to be characterized by a TCR beta motif composed of several highly homologous amino acid variants. In peripheral blood, the disease-linked clones were found at relatively low frequencies and had a CD8+ phenotype. Some TCR beta motif variants had previously been reported in synovial fluid and blood of reactive arthritis patients, which suggested common disease-initiation mechanisms. According to the report, matched synovial fluid samples from ankylosing spondylitis patients were significantly enriched for the disease-linked clones.

This clonotype was obtained from a male donor with ankylosing spondylitis or in good health (not recorded which). The receptor chain draws on TRBV20-1 and TRBJ2-2; no confident D gene assignment can be made. Sequencing used blood, either unsorted or a sorted T cell fraction (not recorded which). At the DNA level, the sequence is TGCAGTGCTAGAGACCCTCTGATAGGGACGAACACCGGGGAGCTGTTTTTT. Its protein product is CSARDPLIGTNTGELFF.